Described below is a single T cell receptor beta chain sequence and its context. The antigen is undetermined. It is unclear where the CDR3 begins or ends on the DNA, so no DNA is shown, and the CDR3 is as TCRdb lists it. The CDR3 has 17 amino acids, counting both end residues. This record comes from a study of CD8 T cells in ankylosing spondylitis. Points from the study as a whole: Several highly homologous variants made up a TCR beta motif that seemed to typify ankylosing spondylitis blood.

Quantitative 5'-RACE with molecular barcodes generated TCR beta libraries. TCRdb re-called the 5' RACE reads with MiXCR, one entry per CDR3 protein. This table holds 250,000 to 350,000 distinct CDR3 sequences, around 18% found once. The origin of this receptor is a male donor with ankylosing spondylitis or in good health (not recorded which). Material for sequencing was blood, either unsorted or a sorted T cell fraction (not recorded which). The chain joins TRBV21-1 to TRBJ2-3. TRBV21-1 is a listed pseudogene. The CDR3 protein is CASSKCYFGEGTDTQYF.